Listed below are T cell receptor beta chains from one sample, sequenced in a study of blood T cell repertoires in COVID-19. The protocol was immunoSEQ multiplex PCR, while the TCRdb copy is restricted to in-frame clones and leaves out a portion. This table holds around 250,000 clones, around 93% found once. The sample taken for sequencing was PBMCs or T cells enriched from blood (not recorded which). Receptor source: a human donor in a cohort exposed to, infected with or recovered from COVID-19 (not recorded which). The donor label of this sample is uncertain. Both conserved end residues are part of each CDR3. A D gene is named only where the DNA matches it firmly. Rows give clone size only sometimes, using once, few, many, or a class for an expanded clone.

J: TRBJ1-2; V: TRBV4-1; D: -; size: -; DNA: TGCGCCAGCAGCCAAATCGACAGCAACTATGGCTACACCTTC; CDR3: CASSQIDSNYGYTF
J: TRBJ1-4; V: TRBV20-1; D: -; size: -; DNA: TGCAGTGCTAGTATCCGCGGGCAGGAAAAACTGTTTTTT; CDR3: CSASIRGQEKLFF
J: TRBJ2-2; V: TRBV7-7; D: -; size: -; DNA: TGTGCCAGCAGCCCGCGCGGGGGCGAAAACACCGGGGAGCTGTTTTTT; CDR3: CASSPRGGENTGELFF
J: TRBJ2-2; V: TRBV7-7; D: TRBD1; size: -; DNA: TGTGCCAGCAGAAAGACAGGGGAGATCACCGGGGAGCTGTTTTTT; CDR3: CASRKTGEITGELFF
J: TRBJ2-1; V: TRBV2; D: TRBD2; size: -; DNA: TGTGCCAGCAGTCGTACTGGCGGGGGGGCTCTCCATGAGCAGTTCTTC; CDR3: CASSRTGGGALHEQFF
J: TRBJ2-3; V: TRBV5-6; D: TRBD1; size: -; DNA: TGTGCCAGCAGCTCTCCTGAGGGGGACAGGGTCCCAGATACGCAGTATTTT; CDR3: CASSSPEGDRVPDTQYF
J: TRBJ2-7; V: TRBV19; D: -; size: -; DNA: TGTGCCAGTAGTCAGAGGGGGACCCCGTTGGACGAGCAGTACTTC; CDR3: CASSQRGTPLDEQYF
J: TRBJ1-6; V: TRBV27; D: TRBD1; size: -; DNA: TGTGCCAGCAGCTACAGGGGGCGGAATTCACCCCTCCACTTT; CDR3: CASSYRGRNSPLHF
J: TRBJ1-1; V: TRBV30; D: TRBD1; size: once; DNA: TGTGCCTGGAGTAGGGGACAGCCGAACACTGAAGCTTTCTTT; CDR3: CAWSRGQPNTEAFF
J: TRBJ2-1; V: TRBV18; D: -; size: -; DNA: TGTGCCAGCTCACCTTTCGGCCGGACAGAGCAGTTCTTC; CDR3: CASSPFGRTEQFF
J: TRBJ1-5; V: TRBV2; D: -; size: few; DNA: TGTGCCAGCAGCGAAGGGGGGGGACCCTGGCCCCAGCATTTT; CDR3: CASSEGGGPWPQHF
J: TRBJ1-1; V: TRBV10-3; D: -; size: -; DNA: TGTGCCATCAGTGAGTTGAGTCTGAACACTGAAGCTTTCTTT; CDR3: CAISELSLNTEAFF
J: TRBJ1-1; V: TRBV6-5; D: TRBD1; size: -; DNA: TGTGCCAGCAGTTGGACAGGAAGGAACACTGAAGCTTTCTTT; CDR3: CASSWTGRNTEAFF
J: TRBJ2-2; V: TRBV3-1/TRBV3-2; D: TRBD2; size: once; DNA: TGTGCCAGCAGCCAAGATCTGGAGAGAAAGCGGGGGGGCCTGGCCGGGGAGCTGTTTTTT; CDR3: CASSQDLERKRGGLAGELFF
J: TRBJ2-3; V: TRBV30; D: -; size: once; DNA: TGTGCCTGGACTAGCGCTAGCACAGATACGCAGTATTTT; CDR3: CAWTSASTDTQYF
J: TRBJ2-2; V: TRBV9; D: -; size: -; DNA: TGTGCCAGCAGCGTGACAGTCACCGGGGAGCTGTTTTTT; CDR3: CASSVTVTGELFF
J: TRBJ2-3; V: TRBV9; D: TRBD1; size: -; DNA: TGTGCCAGCAGCCCGATCCCGGGACAGGGGTCAGATACGCAGTATTTT; CDR3: CASSPIPGQGSDTQYF
J: TRBJ1-1; V: TRBV11-1; D: -; size: -; DNA: TGTGCCAGCAGCTTAGCGAGGTCGAGGGGCAGGGGTGAAGCTTTCTTT; CDR3: CASSLARSRGRGEAFF
J: TRBJ1-1; V: TRBV7-3; D: TRBD1; size: -; DNA: TGTGCCAGCAGCTTAGACAGGGCCCTTGAAGCTTTCTTT; CDR3: CASSLDRALEAFF
J: TRBJ1-6; V: TRBV7-9; D: -; size: -; DNA: TGTGCCAGCAGGGGGGCCGACAGAGGAGCCTATAATTCACCCCTCCACTTT; CDR3: CASRGADRGAYNSPLHF
J: TRBJ1-2; V: TRBV6-1; D: TRBD1; size: once; DNA: TGTGCCAGCAGTGAAACTTGGGGACAGCTTAACTATGGCTACACCTTC; CDR3: CASSETWGQLNYGYTF
J: TRBJ2-3; V: TRBV28; D: -; size: once; DNA: TGTGCCAGCAGAAATTGGAGGGTTATGAATTCGTATACGCAGTATTTT; CDR3: CASRNWRVMNSYTQYF
J: TRBJ1-2; V: TRBV9; D: -; size: -; DNA: TGTGCCAGCAGCAACCAGGGAAGGGGCTACACCTTC; CDR3: CASSNQGRGYTF
J: TRBJ2-3; V: TRBV20-1; D: -; size: once; DNA: TGCAGTGCCAACACAGATACGCAGTATTTT; CDR3: CSANTDTQYF
J: TRBJ1-3; V: TRBV7-9; D: -; size: once; DNA: TGTGCCAGCAGCTTAACAGGGAGCTCTGGAAACACCATATATTTT; CDR3: CASSLTGSSGNTIYF
J: TRBJ2-6; V: TRBV9; D: -; size: -; DNA: TGTGCCAGCAGCGTAGTTATGTCCGGGGCCAACGTCCTGACTTTC; CDR3: CASSVVMSGANVLTF
J: TRBJ2-2; V: TRBV3-1/TRBV3-2; D: -; size: -; DNA: TGTGCCAGCAGCCAAGAAATAGGAGGCGGTCTCTACACCGGGGAGCTGTTTTTT; CDR3: CASSQEIGGGLYTGELFF
J: TRBJ2-3; V: TRBV5-4; D: TRBD2; size: -; DNA: TGTGCCAGCAGCTTTCACGCGGGGGGGTCCACAGATACGCAGTATTTT; CDR3: CASSFHAGGSTDTQYF
J: TRBJ2-7; V: TRBV7-9; D: TRBD2; size: -; DNA: TGTGCCAGCAGCTTGGCTGCCGGGACTAGCGGGGCCCACGAGCAGTACTTC; CDR3: CASSLAAGTSGAHEQYF
J: TRBJ2-1; V: TRBV2; D: TRBD1; size: once; DNA: TGTGCCAGCACTTCCGGGACAGGCAGGAATGAGCAGTTCTTC; CDR3: CASTSGTGRNEQFF
J: TRBJ2-5; V: TRBV5-1; D: TRBD1; size: once; DNA: TGCGCCAGCAGCCCAATAGAGACAGGGGGGGAGACCCAGTACTTC; CDR3: CASSPIETGGETQYF
J: TRBJ2-1; V: TRBV28; D: TRBD2; size: -; DNA: TGTGCCAGCAGACCTACTGCGGGGGGGCCGTTCAATGAGCAGTTCTTC; CDR3: CASRPTAGGPFNEQFF
J: TRBJ2-2; V: TRBV19; D: TRBD2; size: -; DNA: TGTGCCAGTAGCCGGGACTACGCGGGTGGCAGAGCTGGGGAGCTGTTTTTT; CDR3: CASSRDYAGGRAGELFF
J: TRBJ1-1; V: TRBV19; D: -; size: -; DNA: TGTGCCAGTAGTATGGGGGGCACTGAAGCTTTCTTT; CDR3: CASSMGGTEAFF
J: TRBJ2-5; V: TRBV11-3; D: TRBD1; size: -; DNA: TGTGCCAGCAGCAAGACAGGGGAAGAGACCCAGTACTTC; CDR3: CASSKTGEETQYF
J: TRBJ2-5; V: TRBV30; D: TRBD2; size: -; DNA: TGTGCCTGGAGCGGTCGGGTAGCGGGGGGGCGTGAGACCCAGTACTTC; CDR3: CAWSGRVAGGRETQYF
J: TRBJ2-1; V: TRBV13; D: TRBD2; size: -; DNA: TGTGCCAGCAGCAAGAGGACTAGCGGATACAATGAGCAGTTCTTC; CDR3: CASSKRTSGYNEQFF
J: TRBJ2-1; V: TRBV5-1; D: -; size: -; DNA: TGCGCCAGCAGCCTGGAAGGGGACTCCTACAATGAGCAGTTCTTC; CDR3: CASSLEGDSYNEQFF
J: TRBJ1-1; V: TRBV12-5; D: -; size: -; DNA: TGTGCTAGTGGCCCCCTCAAGGGGATTGAAGCTTTCTTT; CDR3: CASGPLKGIEAFF
J: TRBJ2-7; V: TRBV6-1; D: TRBD1; size: once; DNA: TGTGCCAGCAGACCACGAACCGGGACAGGGTACGAGCAGTACTTC; CDR3: CASRPRTGTGYEQYF
J: TRBJ1-6; V: TRBV27; D: -; size: -; DNA: TGTAGGGGGAGGGATAATTCACCCCTCCACTTT; CDR3: CRGRDNSPLHF
J: TRBJ1-1; V: TRBV5-4; D: -; size: -; DNA: TGTGCCAGCAGCTTCGGGGGTTTTAGGACTGAAGCTTTCTTT; CDR3: CASSFGGFRTEAFF
J: TRBJ1-4; V: TRBV5-6; D: -; size: -; DNA: TGTGCCAGCAGCCTGGAGGCGGGGGCCGATGAAAAACTGTTTTTT; CDR3: CASSLEAGADEKLFF
J: TRBJ2-2; V: TRBV7-3; D: TRBD1; size: once; DNA: TGTGCCAGCAGCCTCTTTCAGGGGGCGCGGACCGGGGAGCTGTTTTTT; CDR3: CASSLFQGARTGELFF
J: TRBJ2-1; V: TRBV27; D: TRBD2; size: -; DNA: TGTGCCAGCAGCCGGACTAGCGGGGGGAGGAGTGAGCAGTTCTTC; CDR3: CASSRTSGGRSEQFF
J: TRBJ1-1; V: TRBV2; D: TRBD1; size: -; DNA: TGTGCCAGCACCATATCTGATCTCCAGGGGGCTGGGAACACTGAAGCTTTCTTT; CDR3: CASTISDLQGAGNTEAFF
J: TRBJ2-2; V: TRBV9; D: -; size: -; DNA: TGTGCCAGCAGCGTAAATCCCGAGAACCCGGCGGACACCGGGGAGCTGTTTTTT; CDR3: CASSVNPENPADTGELFF
J: TRBJ2-7; V: TRBV5-4; D: -; size: -; DNA: TGTGCCAGCAGCTTGATGGGGCAAAACTACGAGCAGTACTTC; CDR3: CASSLMGQNYEQYF
J: TRBJ1-5; V: TRBV7-9; D: -; size: -; DNA: TGTGCCAGCAGCTCGGGACATCGTCAGCCCCAGCATTTT; CDR3: CASSSGHRQPQHF
J: TRBJ1-4; V: TRBV5-1; D: -; size: once; DNA: TGCGCCAGCAGCCCAACAGGAGTTGCAACTAATGAAAAACTGTTTTTT; CDR3: CASSPTGVATNEKLFF
J: TRBJ2-1; V: TRBV11-2; D: -; size: -; DNA: TGTGCCAGCAGCCTCGCAGGGAATTCCAATGAGCAGTTCTTC; CDR3: CASSLAGNSNEQFF
J: TRBJ1-3; V: TRBV9; D: TRBD1; size: -; DNA: TGTGCCAGCAGCTCAGGGGGCGCCTCAGGAAACACCATATATTTT; CDR3: CASSSGGASGNTIYF